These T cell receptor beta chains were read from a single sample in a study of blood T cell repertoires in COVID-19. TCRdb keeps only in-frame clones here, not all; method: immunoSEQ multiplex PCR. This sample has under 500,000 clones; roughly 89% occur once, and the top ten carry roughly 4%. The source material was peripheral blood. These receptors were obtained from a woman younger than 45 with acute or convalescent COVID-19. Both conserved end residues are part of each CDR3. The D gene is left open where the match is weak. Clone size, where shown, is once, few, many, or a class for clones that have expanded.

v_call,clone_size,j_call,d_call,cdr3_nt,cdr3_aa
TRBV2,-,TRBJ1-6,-,TGTGCCAGCACCCGAGAGGATTCACCCCTCCACTTT,CASTREDSPLHF
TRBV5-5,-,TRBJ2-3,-,TGTGCCAGCGGGGCCGAGTCCGCAGATACGCAGTATTTT,CASGAESADTQYF
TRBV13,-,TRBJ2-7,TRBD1,TGTGCCAGCAGGCCGACAGGGGGGAGAGGGGAGCAGTACTTC,CASRPTGGRGEQYF
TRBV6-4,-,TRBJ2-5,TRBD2,TGTGCCAGCAGTGTCGCGGGGGGCTCCCAAGAGACCCAGTACTTC,CASSVAGGSQETQYF
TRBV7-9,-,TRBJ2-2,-,TGTGCCAGCAGCCAGACACAGGGGAACACCGGGGAGCTGTTTTTT,CASSQTQGNTGELFF
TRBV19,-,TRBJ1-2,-,TGTGCCAGTAGTATCAATGGGGGCAGGGATGGCTACACCTTC,CASSINGGRDGYTF
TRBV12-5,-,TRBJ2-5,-,TGTGCTAGTGGGATGAGGGAGACCCAGTACTTC,CASGMRETQYF
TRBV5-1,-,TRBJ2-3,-,TGCGCCAGCAGCTTGGCTGATACGCAGTATTTT,CASSLADTQYF
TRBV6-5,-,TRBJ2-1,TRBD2,TGTGCCAGCAGCCGACGGGGGGTCAATGAGCAGTTCTTC,CASSRRGVNEQFF
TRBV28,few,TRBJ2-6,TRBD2,TGTGCCAGCCTTAGCGGGGGGGCGCAAGGGGCCAACGTCCTGACTTTC,CASLSGGAQGANVLTF
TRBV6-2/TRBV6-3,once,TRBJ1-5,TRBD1,TGTGCCAGCAGTTACTCGACCCTGGACAGGGCGGGGGTAGATAGCAATCAGCCCCAGCATTTT,CASSYSTLDRAGVDSNQPQHF
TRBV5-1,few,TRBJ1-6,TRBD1,TGCGCCAGCAGGAGGGGACAGGGGAATTCACCCCTCCACTTT,CASRRGQGNSPLHF
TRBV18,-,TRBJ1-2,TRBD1,TGTGCCAGCTCACCACCGGACAGGTTGCTCTATGGCTACACCTTC,CASSPPDRLLYGYTF
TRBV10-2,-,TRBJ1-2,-,TGCGCCAGCAGTGATTTCAGGAACTATGGCTACACCTTC,CASSDFRNYGYTF